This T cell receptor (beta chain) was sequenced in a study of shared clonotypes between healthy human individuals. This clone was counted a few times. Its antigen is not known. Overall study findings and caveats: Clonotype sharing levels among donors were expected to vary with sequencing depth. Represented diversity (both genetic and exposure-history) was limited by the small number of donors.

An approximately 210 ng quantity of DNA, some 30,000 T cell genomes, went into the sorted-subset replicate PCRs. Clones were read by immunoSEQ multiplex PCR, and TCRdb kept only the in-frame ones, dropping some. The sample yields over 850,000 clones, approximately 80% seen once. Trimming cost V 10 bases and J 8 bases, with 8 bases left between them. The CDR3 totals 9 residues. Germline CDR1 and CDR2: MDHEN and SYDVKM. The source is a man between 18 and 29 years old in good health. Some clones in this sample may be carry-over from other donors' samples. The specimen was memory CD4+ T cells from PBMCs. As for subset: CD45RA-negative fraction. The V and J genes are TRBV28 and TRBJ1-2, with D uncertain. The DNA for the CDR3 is TGTGCCACCGGGGAGGGCTACACCTTC. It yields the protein CATGEGYTF.